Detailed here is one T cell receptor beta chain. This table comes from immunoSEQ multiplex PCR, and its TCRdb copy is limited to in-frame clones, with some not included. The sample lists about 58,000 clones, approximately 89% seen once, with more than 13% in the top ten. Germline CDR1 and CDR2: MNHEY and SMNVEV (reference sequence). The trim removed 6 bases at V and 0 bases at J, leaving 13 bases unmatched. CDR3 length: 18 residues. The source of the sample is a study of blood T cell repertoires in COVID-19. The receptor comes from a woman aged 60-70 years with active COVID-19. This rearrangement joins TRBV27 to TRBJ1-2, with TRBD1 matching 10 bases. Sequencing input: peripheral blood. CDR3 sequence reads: CASSPTGGLAGSNYGYTF. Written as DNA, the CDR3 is TGTGCCAGCAGCCCGACAGGGGGCCTCGCGGGTTCTAACTATGGCTACACCTTC.